The 4 T cell receptor beta chains in this list originate from one sample, sequenced in a study of T-cell reconstitution after alpha-beta-depleted transplantation in children. Preparation of the TCRbeta library used unique molecular identifiers. MiXCR was run by TCRdb on the PCR reads, yielding one entry per CDR3 protein. Among approximately 490,000 distinct CDR3 sequences listed, about 11% were seen once. The sample consisted of PBMCs, taken before TCRalphabeta/CD19-depleted stem cell transplant. The receptors originated from a child younger than 10 with inherited bone marrow failure, due to receive a stem cell transplant.

The sample holds many counts of this clonotype. J is TRBJ2-1 and V is TRBV24-1; the match to TRBD2 covers 16 bases. From germline, CDR1 is KGHDR and CDR2 SFDVKD. Unmatched junction bases numbered 5, after V lost 5 bases and J lost 8 bases. The CDR3 extends over 16 amino acids. CDR3: CATSVGTSGRADEQFF. CDR3 coding DNA: TGTGCCACCAGTGTCGGGACTAGCGGGAGGGCCGATGAGCAGTTCTTC.

This clonotype has ten or more counts. The chain is built from TRBV27 and TRBJ2-5; perhaps TRBD1 as D (5 bases). The CDR3 has 15 amino acids. Between the trimmed V and J ends, which lost 3 bases and 1 base, there was a span of 12 bases. Germline V gene data show CDR1 as MNHEY and CDR2 as SMNVEV (reference sequence). CDR3 nucleotide sequence: TGTGCCAGCAGTTTCCTCGACAGTTCCCAAGAGACCCAGTACTTC. Its protein is CASSFLDSSQETQYF.

This clonotype was seen ten or more times. The chain links TRBV11-2 to TRBJ1-2; 9 bases align to TRBD1. In germline, CDR1 is SGHAT, CDR2 FQNNGV. There are 14 residues in the CDR3. After removal of 5 bases from V and 6 bases from J, the junction contained 7 bases not matched to a gene. The DNA of the CDR3 is TGTGCCAGCAGCCCAACCGGGACAGGGAATGGCTACACCTTC. Protein: CASSPTGTGNGYTF. Variable domain in full (rest from reference TRBV11-2 and TRBJ1-2): EAGVAQSPRYKIIEKRQSVAFWCNPISGHATLYWYQQILGQGPKLLIQFQNNGVVDDSQLPKDRFSAERLKGVDSTLKIQPAKLEDSAVYLCASSPTGTGNGYTFGSGTRLTVV.

The chain carries TRBV6-2 or TRBV6-3 and TRBJ2-4, with unresolved D. V was trimmed by 2 bases and J by 1 base, leaving 9 bases between them. This CDR3 has 15 residues. Per the germline V gene, CDR1 is MNHEY and CDR2 is SVGEGT. CDR3 coding DNA: TGTGCCAGCAGTTACCAGTCGTGGGCCAAAAACATTCAGTACTTC. Amino acid sequence: CASSYQSWAKNIQYF.